The subject of this entry is one T cell receptor beta chain. As yet, its antigen is unknown. One end of the junction is discordant with germline, which a read error may explain. The data belong to a study of CD8+CD57+ T cells in acquired aplastic anemia. Whole-study context: The sorted CD4+ and CD8+ cells yielded an average around 3 ug of DNA. Broader study findings: About 30 CD8+ CDR3 sequences occurred in both the patients and the controls. Between the patient and control groups, CD8+ Simpson's diversity did not differ significantly.

The germline CDR1 and CDR2 sequences are SEHNR and FQNEAQ (reference sequence). The CDR3 runs to 15 residues. Profiling of TCR beta VDJ combinations and CDR3 sequences used genomic DNA as template. Via MiXCR, TCRdb re-called the reads, giving one row per CDR3 protein. The sample records 250,000 to 350,000 distinct CDR3 sequences, 55% to 65% being singletons. The TCR originated in a human donor with severe aplastic anemia or a healthy control (not recorded which). The chain combines TRBV7-9 with TRBJ1-2; 7 positions agree with TRBD1. Input material: sorted CD4+, CD8+, or CD8+CD57+ T cells (not recorded which) from PBMCs. In DNA form, the CDR3 reads TGCGCCAGCAGCCAGGGGGGGACAGTGCTCTATGGCTACACCTTC. It yields the protein CASSQGGTVLYGYTF.